This T cell receptor beta chain was recorded in a study of T cell responses to AZD1222 COVID-19 vaccine. General study results and limits: Among AZD1222 vaccinees, only six were seropositive at baseline. Spike-wide coverage was observed for vaccine-associated CD4 TCRs, with dominant responses at 160-218 and 743-854. Spike-specific TCR breadth rose after two AZD1222 doses, and depth rose as well.

This CDR3 is 15 amino acids long. Trimming at V came to 5 bases and at J to 3 bases, leaving 7 bases not matched to a gene. Germline V gives CDR1 SGHRS, CDR2 YFSETQ. Second-dose timings of about 4 or about 12 weeks were pooled. Regarding this clone: Its target is unknown.

The repertoire was sequenced with immunoSEQ multiplex PCR; TCRdb's copy has only in-frame clones and lacks some. The sample lists approximately 93,000 clones; about 89% were seen once. V and J are TRBV5-1 and TRBJ1-4; 7 bases are shared with TRBD1. The origin of this receptor is an adult who received the AZD1222 COVID-19 vaccine. The sequences come from peripheral blood, collected 28 days after the second AZD1222 dose. CDR3 amino acids: CASRTGWGSNEKLFF. CDR3 bases: TGCGCCAGCAGGACAGGGTGGGGATCTAATGAAAAACTGTTTTTT.